This note documents a single T cell receptor (beta chain) sequence. This clone's antigen is unknown. The input lacks base qualities; no much larger clone sits a single base away. The library was generated by the immunoSEQ multiplex PCR assay. In most patients, genomic DNA was isolated using the Qiagen DNeasy Blood and Tissue Kit and sent frozen to Adaptive Biotechnologies for TCR sequencing. Adaptive Biotechnologies carried out high-throughput TCR-beta CDR3 sequencing of genomic DNA for most patients. The original methods were these. Adaptive's ImmunoSEQ software was the source of the TCR sequencing data for roughly 19 patients, while three other patients were processed with MiXCR and VDJtools. To correct CD4 versus CD8 sorting errors, sequences present in both subsets at a frequency ratio below 5:1 were removed. CDR3 nucleotide sequences shared between donor and recipient were removed because their origin could not be assigned. At least 2-fold expansion over unstimulated cells and a minimum CFSE-low frequency of 0.002% (template counts) or 0.001% (read counts) were required for clones to be classified as alloreactive. A clone was considered mappable if detected in the sequenced pre-transplant spleen, lymph node, or MLR CFSE-low populations of the donor or recipient. Cumulative frequency of alloreactive clones was calculated as a percentage of all sequences weighted by copy number. TCRdb holds this immuneACCESS table with in-frame rearrangements only. Some clones are missing; in checked studies, unresolved V genes explain under half, and the rest has no known cause. V, J and clone size reflect that table, while D and trimming were determined from the DNA. For this sample the table gives about 71,000 clones, of which about 90% were detected only once. Approximately 1.2% of the sample comes from the top ten.

This specimen belongs to a study of graft-versus-host responses after intestinal transplantation (dated by TCRdb to the early 2020s). For the study in its entirety: Recipients received multivisceral, liver-intestinal, or isolated intestinal transplants. Samples from a few later patients were sequenced in-house on an Illumina MiSeq with MiXCR processing rather than by the commercial service. Of the 20 to 25 intestinal transplant recipients enrolled in the cohort, one of whom was a retransplant, a few patients without pretransplant specimens were excluded. Donor T cell macrochimerism was defined as a peak of at least 4% donor T cells among recipient peripheral blood mononuclear cells. To identify alloreactive clones, pre-transplant mixed lymphocyte reaction products were sequenced and then compared with unstimulated pre-transplant donor and recipient T cells. Graft-versus-host and host-versus-graft alloreactive T cell clones were tracked in the graft, circulation and bone marrow after intestinal transplantation using bulk TCR-beta CDR3 sequencing. Anti-thymocyte globulin induction was given to all recipients, followed by maintenance tacrolimus and steroids for around three years. Study-wide conclusions, independent of this receptor: GvH clones were detected in recipient bone marrow, and some of these GvH clones were observed earlier in ileal mucosa or blood, consistent with an intestinal mucosal origin. The conclusions were limited by the relatively low number and heterogeneity of the intestinal transplant patients. Patients with donor T cell macrochimerism had high GvH to HvG T cell clonal ratios in their allografts. Early after transplant, peak levels of circulating GvH clones were associated with declines in HvG clones.

Taken with the paper, the label for time point translates to: cells obtained before transplantation from donor or recipient. CD3+CD4+ and CD3+CD8+ populations were FACS-sorted from unstimulated pre-transplant donor and recipient cells taken from spleen or lymph nodes. The TCR was taken from a human donor who received an intestinal transplant. The sample consisted of unstimulated CD8+ T cells sorted from spleen or lymph node cells, taken before intestinal transplant.

The CDR3 region has the sequence CASSPYGGGNTEAFF. The DNA sequence follows: TGTGCCAGCAGCCCCTATGGGGGGGGGAACACTGAAGCTTTCTTT. In this chain, TRBV7-8 is recombined with TRBJ1-1, and perhaps TRBD1 as D gene, on 5 matching bases. Trimming takes 5 bases from V and 1 base from J, and the germline ends sit 14 bases apart. CDR1 is given as SGHVS and CDR2 as FQNEAQ, both from the germline V gene. From the cysteine through the phenylalanine, the CDR3 covers 15 amino acids. Solely the CDR3 DNA is kept, with 45 bases framed from the first base.